The present entry profiles one T cell receptor beta chain with its context. Its antigen is still unknown. The data belong to a study of OX40 agonist ivuxolimab in advanced cancers. Overall study: Every 2 weeks, ivuxolimab was infused into the patients intravenously at between 0.01 and 10 mg/kg. Earlier treatment with anti-PD-1, anti-PD-L1 or anti-CTLA-4 was permitted, and 30% to 40% had received some. Study outcomes and limitations: Both blood CD4+ and CD8+ T cells showed clonal growth by week 6 at 0.1 to 3.0 mg/kg. Among some nonresponders, normalized T-cell clonal expansion was also low.

Trimming removed 5 bases at V and 7 bases at J, with 14 bases between. Germline V gives CDR1 LNHNV, CDR2 YYDKDF (reference sequence). The CDR3 is made up of 14 amino acids. Repertoires were generated with immunoSEQ multiplex PCR, while TCRdb's copy carries only in-frame clones and drops some. The data show 70,000 to 75,000 clones, roughly 82% seen once. The sequenced sample was CD4+ or CD8+ T cells sorted from blood, obtained in a trial of the OX40 agonist ivuxolimab. The V and J genes are TRBV15 and TRBJ2-2, with D possibly being TRBD1 (5 bases). This TCR came from an adult with an advanced solid tumor such as melanoma, head and neck, liver or kidney cancer. CDR3 protein: CATSLGSQGGELFF. In nucleotides, the CDR3 is TGTGCCACCAGCCTAGGGTCGCAGGGCGGGGAGCTGTTTTTT.